The 7 T cell receptor beta chains in this list originate from one sample, sequenced in a study of T-cell reconstitution after alpha-beta-depleted transplantation in children. The library targeted TCRbeta and was prepared with unique molecular identifiers. Via MiXCR, TCRdb re-called the PCR reads, giving one row per CDR3 protein. The profile covers about 600,000 distinct CDR3 sequences, with roughly a tenth appearing a single time and roughly 4% taken by the ten largest. Here the sequenced sample was PBMCs from the stem cell graft donor, taken from the stem cell graft. These receptors were obtained from a human donor who donated a stem cell graft to a child with acute myeloid leukemia.

This clonotype was counted many times. The J gene is TRBJ2-7, the V gene TRBV29-1, with 12 positions matching TRBD1. The CDR3 is made up of 15 amino acids. The junction had 8 bases not matched to a gene; V was cut back by 3 bases and J by 5 bases. Germline CDR1 and CDR2: SQVTM and ANQGSEA. This CDR3 is CSVDALGQGADEQYF. CDR3 sequence (DNA): TGCAGCGTTGACGCTTTGGGACAGGGGGCAGACGAGCAGTACTTC.

This clonotype has only a few counts. The chain has TRBV7-9 and TRBJ1-6, with a weak D call TRBD1 (5 bases). Germline CDR1 is SEHNR and CDR2 is FQNEAQ (reference sequence). V dropped 1 base and J dropped 8 bases, with 9 bases sitting between them. The CDR3 runs to 14 residues. The CDR3 DNA follows: TGTGCCAGCAGCTTAGACAGGCCGCATTCACCCCTCCACTTT. Amino acid sequence: CASSLDRPHSPLHF.

This clonotype was found a few times. The J gene is TRBJ2-7, the V gene TRBV7-2; 10 nucleotides agree with TRBD2. Per germline, CDR1 SGHTA and CDR2 FQGNSA. With V trimmed by 2 bases and J by 6 bases, 4 bases remained unmatched. The CDR3 runs 14 residues. For the CDR3, the DNA is TGTGCCAGCAGCTTAACTAGCGGGGCGCTCGAGCAGTACTTC. Translation: CASSLTSGALEQYF.

At least ten counts were recorded for this clonotype. The rearrangement uses TRBV9 and TRBJ2-6; D not certain. Trimming removed 0 bases at V and 2 bases at J, with 0 bases between. The CDR3 is 13 residues long. Germline values: CDR1 SGDLS, CDR2 YYNGEE. CDR3 sequence (DNA): TGTGCCAGCAGCGTAGCTGGGGCCAACGTCCTGACTTTC. Its translation: CASSVAGANVLTF.

This clonotype was observed many times. The CDR3: CSVEVQGREKLFF. The CDR3 DNA reads as TGCAGCGTTGAAGTACAGGGTAGAGAAAAACTGTTTTTT. The V gene is TRBV29-1, the J gene TRBJ1-4; tentatively, D is TRBD1 (6 bases). CDR1 and CDR2 (germline): SQVTM, ANQGSEA. CDR3 size: 13 residues. V lost 1 base, J lost 8 bases, and 11 bases lay in between.

This clonotype was seen at least ten times. CDR3 DNA sequence: TGCAGCGTTGGAACGACTAGCGGCTCCTACAATGAGCAGTTCTTC. It is translated as CSVGTTSGSYNEQFF. The chain is built from TRBV29-1 and TRBJ2-1, with TRBD2 identical over 9 bases. The length of the CDR3 is 15 residues. Trimming removed 4 bases from V and 0 bases from J; junction bases left unmatched: 4. CDR1 and CDR2 (germline): SQVTM, ANQGSEA.

There are a few counts of this clonotype. The rearrangement links TRBV29-1 to TRBJ2-2, with D perhaps matching TRBD1 (5 bases). Trimming stripped 6 bases from V and 0 bases from J, with 11 bases between. Germline-derived CDR1 and CDR2 are SQVTM and ANQGSEA. The CDR3 has 14 amino acids. This CDR3 is CSVTRVTNTGELFF. In DNA, the CDR3 is TGCAGCGTGACCAGGGTAACGAACACCGGGGAGCTGTTTTTT.